This T cell receptor beta chain was documented in a study of blood T cell repertoires in COVID-19. In the study overall: The cDNA or gDNA used as material had been derived from T cells, B-cell-depleted T cells, or PBMCs.

As handled by the study authors: Quantification of nucleated cells was approximated via reference gene primer amplification. The table came from immunoSEQ multiplex PCR; TCRdb's copy has only in-frame clones and leaves some out. The V and J calls and clone size are taken from that table; D and trimming were inferred from the DNA. The data contain roughly 260,000 clones, around 87% of them singletons. The sequenced sample was peripheral blood. The clonotype comes from a woman aged 45-65 years with acute or convalescent COVID-19.

CDR3 coding DNA: TGCAGCGGGCAGCGGGAGCTCACAGATACGCAGTATTTT. It specifies CSGQRELTDTQYF. The chain links TRBV29-1 to TRBJ2-3, with 8 nucleotides matching TRBD2. This CDR3 has 13 residues. V lost 7 bases, J lost 2 bases, and 5 bases stayed unmatched. Germline CDR1 and CDR2: SQVTM and ANQGSEA.